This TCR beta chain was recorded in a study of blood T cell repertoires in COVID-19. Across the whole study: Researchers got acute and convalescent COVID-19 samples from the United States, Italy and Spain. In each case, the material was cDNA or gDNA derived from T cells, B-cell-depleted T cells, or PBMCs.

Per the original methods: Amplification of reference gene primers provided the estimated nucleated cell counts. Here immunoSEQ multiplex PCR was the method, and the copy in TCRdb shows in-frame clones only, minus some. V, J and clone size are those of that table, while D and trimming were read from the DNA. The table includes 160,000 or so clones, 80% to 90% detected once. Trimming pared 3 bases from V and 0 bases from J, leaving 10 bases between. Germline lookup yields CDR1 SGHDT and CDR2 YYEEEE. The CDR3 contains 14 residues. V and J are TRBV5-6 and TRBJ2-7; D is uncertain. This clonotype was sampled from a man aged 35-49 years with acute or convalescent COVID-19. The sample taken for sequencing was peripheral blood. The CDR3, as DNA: TGTGCCAGCAGCTACAGTCTCTACTCCTACGAGCAGTACTTC. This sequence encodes CASSYSLYSYEQYF.